This TCR beta chain was found in a study of tumor-infiltrating lymphocytes in localized non-small cell lung cancer. About the research overall: The cohort mixed smokers and never-smokers, several histologies, and some post-neoadjuvant-chemotherapy samples.

Overall study results and limits: Each assay used a separate piece of the same tissue.

In its sample, this clone ranks as large. What it binds is unknown. The CDR3 is made up of 13 amino acids. Trimming shortened V by 4 bases and J by 8 bases, and 14 bases separated the two germline ends. Germline V lookup: CDR1 MRHNA, CDR2 SNTAGT. The assay was immunoSEQ multiplex PCR, and TCRdb's table has in-frame clones only and misses some. The sample yields 10,000 to 15,000 clones, approximately 66% seen once. The sequencing input was lung tumor tissue. The chain combines TRBV6-4 with TRBJ1-1; D call uncertain. The receptor comes from a human donor with non-small cell lung cancer. The CDR3 nucleotides are TGTGCCAGCAGTGTAATCGAGGGTTCAGAAGCTTTCTTT. This translates into CASSVIEGSEAFF.